A single sample is the source of the 21 T cell receptor beta chains below, sequenced in a study of blood T cell repertoires in COVID-19. Sequenced by immunoSEQ multiplex PCR; TCRdb stores in-frame clones only, minus some. The top ten hold roughly 0.26% of the sample, which has around 620,000 clones, around 89% seen once. Material: peripheral blood. The receptors here all came from a young woman with acute or convalescent COVID-19.

V is TRBV15 and J is TRBJ1-3; D is unresolved. The CDR3 has 15 amino acids. Germline assignment: CDR1 LNHNV and CDR2 YYDKDF (reference sequence). Trimming took off 2 bases at V and 0 bases at J, with 8 bases between the two ends. The CDR3 nucleotides are TGTGCCACCAGCAGAAAGGAGAACTCTGGAAACACCATATATTTT. It yields the protein CATSRKENSGNTIYF.

The chain links TRBV5-1 to TRBJ1-3; weak D call: TRBD1 (5 bases). Trimming shortened V by 4 bases and J by 0 bases, and 17 bases separated the two germline ends. From germline, CDR1 is SGHRS and CDR2 YFSETQ. The CDR3 has 17 amino acids. The CDR3 nucleotides are TGCGCCAGCAGCCCCCCTGACAGATCTTTCTCTGGAAACACCATATATTTT. Translating gives CASSPPDRSFSGNTIYF.

This clone was observed a single time. The V and J genes are TRBV30 and TRBJ1-4, with 8 bases lining up with TRBD1. The CDR3 runs 11 residues. Trimming removed 2 bases from V and 12 bases from J; junction bases left unmatched: 2. Germline V CDR1 and CDR2: GTSNPN, SVGIG (reference sequence). The CDR3 is CAWSLTGELFF. The CDR3 bases are TGTGCCTGGAGTCTGACAGGGGAACTGTTTTTT. Combining the CDR3 with reference TRBV30 and TRBJ1-4 gives the whole variable domain SQTIHQWPATLVQPVGSPLSLECTVEGTSNPNLYWYRQAAGRGLQLLFYSVGIGQISSEVPQNLSASRPQDRQFILSSKKLLLSDSGFYLCAWSLTGELFFGSGTQLSVL.

This chain uses TRBV21-1 with TRBJ1-2; TRBD1 is taken as the D call from the table, unchecked against the DNA. TRBV21-1 is given as a pseudogene. There are 16 residues in the CDR3. This chain's CDR3 is CASSKGTGDQDYGYTF. In nucleotides, the CDR3 is TGTGCCAGCAGCAAAGGGACAGGGGACCAGGACTATGGCTACACCTTC.

The V call is TRBV24-1, the J call TRBJ1-2; D is undetermined. Per germline, CDR1 KGHDR and CDR2 SFDVKD. Trimming removed 4 bases from V and 8 bases from J, with 10 bases in between. The CDR3 sequence is 12 residues long. CDR3 nucleotide sequence: TGTGCCACCAGTGACCGAACAACGGGCTACACCTTC. Its protein product is CATSDRTTGYTF.

The chain couples TRBV9 to TRBJ2-1; 9 bases are a match to TRBD2. Germline V gene data show CDR1 as SGDLS and CDR2 as YYNGEE. This CDR3 region has 17 residues. V dropped 4 bases and J dropped 4; count of bases not matched to a gene: 12. CDR3 residues: CASSTPLLSGGYNEQFF. CDR3 DNA sequence: TGTGCCAGCAGCACACCCTTGTTAAGCGGGGGGTACAATGAGCAGTTCTTC.

CDR3 protein: CASSDRAYEQYF. The CDR3 coding sequence is TGCGCCAGCAGTGACAGAGCCTACGAGCAGTACTTC. The chain joins TRBV5-1 to TRBJ2-7, with a possible D match to TRBD1 (5 bases). Germline V CDR1 and CDR2: SGHRS, YFSETQ. Trimming stripped 5 bases from V and 2 bases from J, with 8 bases between. The CDR3 extends over 12 amino acids.

The gene calls are TRBV27 and TRBJ2-7, with TRBD2 matching 7 bases. J gave up 1 base and V 3 bases, and 9 bases lay outside the gene matches. The CDR3 loop spans 16 amino acids. Germline CDR1 MNHEY, CDR2 SMNVEV (reference sequence). Written as DNA, the CDR3 is TGTGCCAGCAGTTTCCTCCAAGGGAGGGGATCCTACGAGCAGTACTTC. This codes for CASSFLQGRGSYEQYF.

The chain couples TRBV4-1 to TRBJ1-1, with no clear D. The V gene lost 5 bases and the J gene lost 1 base, with 11 bases spanning the gap. Germline V lookup: CDR1 MGHRA, CDR2 YSYEKL. The CDR3 sequence is 14 residues long. The CDR3 coding sequence is TGCGCCAGCAGCTCCCATCCAGGGAACACTGAAGCTTTCTTT. Its protein product is CASSSHPGNTEAFF.

This clone appeared once. The V gene is TRBV9, the J gene TRBJ1-1; a weak D match, TRBD1 (6 bases). Germline V CDR1 and CDR2: SGDLS, YYNGEE. V gave up 4 bases and J gave up 0 bases, with 13 bases separating them. The CDR3 contains 15 residues. The CDR3 protein is CASSSPGTLNTEAFF. The CDR3 nucleotides read TGTGCCAGCAGCTCACCCGGGACACTGAACACTGAAGCTTTCTTT.

This clone has a single count. The V and J genes are TRBV5-4 and TRBJ1-1, with a weak D call TRBD1 (5 bases). The CDR3 consists of 15 residues. The V gene's germline CDR1 is SGHNT and CDR2 YYREEE (reference sequence). V lost 4 bases and J 5 bases, leaving 18 bases between the germline ends. The CDR3 coding sequence is TGTGCCAGCAGCCCAGAAGGACAAGGGGTAACTGAAGCTTTCTTT. Amino acids: CASSPEGQGVTEAFF.

The chain couples TRBV4-1 to TRBJ1-1, with TRBD1 identical over 11 bases. This CDR3 comprises 15 residues. Looked up from germline, CDR1 is MGHRA and CDR2 is YSYEKL. With V trimmed by 4 bases and J by 3 bases, 4 bases remained unmatched. The CDR3: CASSPWDRGDTEAFF. CDR3 nucleotide sequence: TGCGCCAGCAGCCCGTGGGACAGGGGGGACACTGAAGCTTTCTTT.

This chain connects TRBV7-2 to TRBJ1-2; TRBD1 is a possible D gene (5 bases). The germline gives CDR1 SGHTA, CDR2 FQGNSA. This CDR3 is 14 amino acids long. Deletions cut 1 base from V and 7 bases from J, with 13 bases between. The CDR3 region has the DNA TGTGCCAGCAGCTTAGGCCGGGGGAGCGGTGGCTACACCTTC. Its protein product is CASSLGRGSGGYTF.

The chain uses TRBV4-3 and TRBJ1-2, with D unclear. The CDR3 contains 14 residues. The germline V gene encodes CDR1 LGHNA and CDR2 YSLEER. Trimming shortened V by 4 bases and J by 2 bases, and 11 bases separated the two germline ends. Here the CDR3 DNA reads TGCGCCAGCAGCCCATCGGCGGAAAACTATGGCTACACCTTC. Protein sequence: CASSPSAENYGYTF.

The V gene is TRBV6-2 or TRBV6-3, the J gene TRBJ1-5; D is undetermined. The CDR3 is 13 amino acids. The V gene's germline CDR1 is MNHEY and CDR2 SVGEGT. V lost 2 bases and J lost 7, with 9 bases in between. CDR3: CASSYAYTQPQHF. The CDR3 DNA reads TGTGCCAGCAGTTACGCGTATACGCAGCCCCAGCATTTT.

CDR3 loop: CASSSAGTAASGNTIYF. In DNA form, the CDR3 reads TGTGCCAGCAGCTCCGCCGGGACAGCTGCTAGTGGAAACACCATATATTTT. The chain has TRBV7-8 and TRBJ1-3; 7 bases match TRBD1. V was clipped by 4 bases and J by 3 bases; unmatched bases: 12. The CDR3 runs 17 residues. Germline lookup yields CDR1 SGHVS and CDR2 FQNEAQ.

This clone was seen once. V gene TRBV9 combines with J gene TRBJ1-4; D gene uncertain. The CDR3 is 13 residues long. V lost 0 bases and J 7 bases, leaving 7 bases between the germline ends. CDR1 is SGDLS, CDR2 YYNGEE, per germline. CDR3 nucleotide sequence: TGTGCCAGCAGCGTAGCCCCCTTTGAAAAACTGTTTTTT. Translated: CASSVAPFEKLFF. The full variable domain, with the rest looked up from reference TRBV9 and TRBJ1-4, is DSGVTQTPKHLITATGQRVTLRCSPRSGDLSVYWYQQSLDQGLQFLIQYYNGEERAKGNILERFSAQQFPDLHSELNLSSLELGDSALYFCASSVAPFEKLFFGSGTQLSVL.

The chain employs TRBV5-6 and TRBJ1-6; 7 nucleotides match TRBD1. This CDR3 spans 12 amino acids. V lost 0 bases to trimming and J lost 16 bases; unmatched junction nucleotides: 4. From germline, CDR1 is SGHDT and CDR2 YYEEEE. CDR3 region: CASSLGRGILHF. The CDR3 DNA sequence: TGTGCCAGCAGCTTGGGCAGGGGGATACTCCACTTT.

The chain is built from TRBV24-1 and TRBJ1-5; TRBD1 is a possible D gene (5 bases). Germline loops: CDR1 KGHDR, CDR2 SFDVKD. CDR3 length: 14 residues. The ends were cut back, 3 bases at V and 6 bases at J, with 11 bases in the middle. The CDR3 sequence: CATSDDSFPQPQHF. The DNA of the CDR3 is TGTGCCACCAGTGATGACAGTTTCCCTCAGCCCCAGCATTTT.

This clone was detected once. The gene calls are TRBV4-2 and TRBJ2-3; D gene ambiguous. CDR3 length: 14 residues. CDR1 LGHNA and CDR2 YNFKEQ come from the germline V gene. V was clipped by 4 bases and J by 2 bases, with 10 bases between them. The CDR3 nucleotides read TGTGCCAGCAGCCCGAGGTGGTTCACAGATACGCAGTATTTT. Amino acids: CASSPRWFTDTQYF.

Notes on this clone: A much larger clonotype is one base distant, so this may be a read error. Other DNA sequences in the same sample also yield this CDR3. The rearrangement joins TRBV11-2 to TRBJ1-1; TRBD1 matches at 8 bases. The trim removed 3 bases at V and 0 bases at J, leaving 0 bases unmatched. This CDR3 region has 14 residues. Germline assignment: CDR1 SGHAT and CDR2 FQNNGV. In DNA, the CDR3 is TGTGCCAGCAGCTTGGACAGGGTGAACACTGAAGCTTTCTTT. It specifies CASSLDRVNTEAFF.